This entry lists 6 T cell receptor beta chains sequenced from one sample in a study of T-cell memory formation after mild COVID-19. TCRdb independently ran MiXCR on the 5' RACE reads; one entry per CDR3 protein. In the table there are roughly 250,000 distinct CDR3 sequences, roughly 15% of which are singletons. Sequencing was performed on PBMCs or a T cell subset sorted from them (not recorded which). These receptors came from a man between 18 and 29 years old who had mild COVID-19 (a few samples of this study predate the infection). Cell type and time point are not known.

As DNA, the CDR3 is TGTGCCAGCTCCCCCGGGCGGGGGCAGGACACTGAAGCTTTCTTT. Translated, it gives CASSPGRGQDTEAFF. The V gene is TRBV18, the J gene TRBJ1-1; D perhaps matches TRBD1 (6 bases). V was pared by 6 bases and J by 3 bases, with 17 bases between. The CDR3 loop spans 15 amino acids. Germline assignment: CDR1 KGHSH and CDR2 LQKENI.

This clonotype was seen only a few times. The J gene is TRBJ2-3, the V gene TRBV10-3; 9 nucleotides match TRBD1. Trimming at V came to 6 bases and at J to 6 bases, leaving 7 bases not matched to a gene. The CDR3 is 14 amino acids. The germline V gene has CDR1 ENHRY and CDR2 SYGVKD. The DNA of the CDR3 is TGTGCCATCAGCCGGGACAGGGTTGGGGATACGCAGTATTTT. Translated, it gives CAISRDRVGDTQYF.

This clonotype was observed a few times. The chain combines TRBV7-2 with TRBJ1-1, with unresolved D. The CDR3 has 13 residues. The ends were cut back, 3 bases at V and 5 bases at J, with 10 bases in the middle. From germline, CDR1 is SGHTA and CDR2 FQGNSA. The CDR3 DNA reads TGTGCCAGCAGCTTTTCCGGGGAAACTGAAGCTTTCTTT. It codes for CASSFSGETEAFF.

The chain links TRBV28 to TRBJ1-3; D is possibly TRBD1 (6 bases). Trimming cost V 5 bases and J 4 bases, with 15 bases left between them. The CDR3 runs to 15 residues. Germline V lookup: CDR1 MDHEN, CDR2 SYDVKM. For the CDR3, the DNA is TGTGCCAGCAGTCCCTATAGGGGGACCGGAAACACCATATATTTT. Protein product: CASSPYRGTGNTIYF.

In its sample, this clonotype was seen a few times. V gene TRBV7-2 combines with J gene TRBJ2-3; 9 bases line up with TRBD2. This CDR3 is 13 amino acids long. CDR1 and CDR2 from the germline V gene are SGHTA and FQGNSA. After removal of 9 bases from V and 5 bases from J, the junction contained 6 bases not matched to a gene. The CDR3 loop is CASKSGGLDTQYF. CDR3 bases: TGTGCCAGTAAGAGCGGGGGGTTAGATACGCAGTATTTT.

This clonotype turned up a few times. The chain employs TRBV29-1 and TRBJ1-2; 8 bases are shared with TRBD1. CDR3 length equals 12 residues. After removal of 7 bases from V and 2 bases from J, the junction contained 3 bases not matched to a gene. The V gene's germline CDR1 is SQVTM and CDR2 ANQGSEA. CDR3: CSAGTGNYGYTF. The CDR3 DNA follows: TGCAGCGCGGGGACAGGAAACTATGGCTACACCTTC.